These 2 T cell receptor beta chains were sequenced from one sample in a study of radiotherapy plus CTLA-4 blockade in lung cancer. Assay: immunoSEQ multiplex PCR; the TCRdb copy retains only in-frame clones and omits some. The sample holds tens of thousands of clones; 77% are singletons and the top ten take over 2%. Material: peripheral blood, obtained from a patient treated with radiotherapy plus ipilimumab. Every receptor here comes from a human donor with non-small cell lung cancer whose response to radiotherapy plus ipilimumab could not be evaluated.

This chain links TRBV6-6 with TRBJ1-1, with 7 bases matching TRBD1. The CDR3 totals 13 residues. The V gene's germline CDR1 is MNHNY and CDR2 SVGAGI (reference sequence). J was trimmed by 4 bases and V by 2 bases; bases with no gene match: 1. CDR3 nucleotides: TGTGCCAGCAGTTACAGACAGGGCACTGAAGCTTTCTTT. Protein sequence: CASSYRQGTEAFF.

J is TRBJ2-1 and V is TRBV27; D might be TRBD2 (6 bases). The CDR3 has 16 residues. Germline V gives CDR1 MNHEY, CDR2 SMNVEV (reference sequence). Trimming cost V 3 bases and J 4 bases, with 16 bases left between them. Written as DNA, the CDR3 is TGTGCCAGCAGTTTCGAGGGAGGCTATGTTTACAATGAGCAGTTCTTC. Amino acids: CASSFEGGYVYNEQFF.